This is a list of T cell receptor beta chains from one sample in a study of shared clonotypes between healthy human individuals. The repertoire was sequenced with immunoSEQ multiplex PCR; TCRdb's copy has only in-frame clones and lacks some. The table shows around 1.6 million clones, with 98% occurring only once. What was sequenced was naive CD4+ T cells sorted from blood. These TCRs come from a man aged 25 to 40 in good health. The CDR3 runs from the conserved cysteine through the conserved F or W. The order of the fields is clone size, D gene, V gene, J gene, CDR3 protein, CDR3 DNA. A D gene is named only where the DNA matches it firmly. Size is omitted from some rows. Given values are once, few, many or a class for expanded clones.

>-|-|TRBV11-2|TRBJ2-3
CASSLDRGGHTDTQYF
TGTGCCAGCAGCTTAGATCGAGGCGGTCACACAGATACGCAGTATTTT
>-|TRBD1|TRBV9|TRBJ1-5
CASSVARGRENQPQHF
TGTGCCAGCAGCGTAGCCAGGGGGCGGGAGAATCAGCCCCAGCATTTT
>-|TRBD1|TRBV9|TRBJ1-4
CASSAGTGGARDEKLFF
TGTGCCAGCAGCGCCGGGACAGGGGGCGCCCGGGATGAAAAACTGTTTTTT
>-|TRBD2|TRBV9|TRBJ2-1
CASSVTLLTSGNYNEQFF
TGTGCCAGCAGCGTAACCCTCCTTACTAGCGGGAATTACAATGAGCAGTTCTTC
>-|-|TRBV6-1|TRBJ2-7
CASSELKGKHSYEQYF
TGTGCCAGCAGTGAGCTTAAAGGGAAGCACTCCTACGAGCAGTACTTC
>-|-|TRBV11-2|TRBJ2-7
CASSLWTNYEQYF
TGTGCCAGCAGCCTTTGGACGAACTACGAGCAGTACTTC
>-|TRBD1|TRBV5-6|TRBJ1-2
CASSETGRENYGYTF
TGTGCCAGCAGCGAGACAGGGAGGGAGAACTATGGCTACACCTTC
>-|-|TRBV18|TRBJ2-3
CASSPPGQSTDTQYF
TGTGCCAGCTCACCACCAGGTCAGAGCACAGATACGCAGTATTTT
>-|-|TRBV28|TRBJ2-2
CASSSTANTGELFF
TGTGCCAGCAGTTCTACGGCGAACACCGGGGAGCTGTTTTTT
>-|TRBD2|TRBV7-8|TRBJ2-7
CASSAGAPYEQYF
TGTGCCAGCAGTGCGGGAGCCCCCTACGAGCAGTACTTC
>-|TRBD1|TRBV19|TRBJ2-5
CASSWTGVGETQYF
TGTGCCAGTAGCTGGACAGGGGTAGGAGAGACCCAGTACTTC
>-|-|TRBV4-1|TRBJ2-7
CASSQDGLVSYEQYF
TGCGCCAGCAGCCAAGACGGTCTAGTAAGCTACGAGCAGTACTTC
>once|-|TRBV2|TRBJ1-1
CASSDDGSTEAFF
TGTGCCAGCAGTGACGACGGATCCACTGAAGCTTTCTTT
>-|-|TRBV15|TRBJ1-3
CATSRDRVYSGNTIYF
TGTGCCACCAGCAGAGATCGGGTGTACTCTGGAAACACCATATATTTT
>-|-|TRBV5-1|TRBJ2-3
CASSLFIGPRGTDTQYF
TGCGCCAGCAGCTTGTTTATTGGCCCCAGGGGCACAGATACGCAGTATTTT
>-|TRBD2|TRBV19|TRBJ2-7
CASSTDSGMGEQYF
TGTGCCAGTAGTACTGATAGCGGGATGGGGGAGCAGTACTTC
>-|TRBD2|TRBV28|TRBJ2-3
CASSAQAASGSFTDTQYF
TGTGCCAGCAGTGCCCAGGCGGCTAGCGGGAGCTTCACAGATACGCAGTATTTT
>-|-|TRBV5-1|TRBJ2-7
CASSLLGRAGYEQYF
TGCGCCAGCAGCTTGCTTGGAAGGGCCGGCTACGAGCAGTACTTC
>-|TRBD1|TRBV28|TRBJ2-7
CASRKTGTGTYEQYF
TGTGCCAGCAGGAAAACCGGGACAGGCACCTACGAGCAGTACTTC
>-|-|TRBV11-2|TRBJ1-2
CASSLGGAYGYTF
TGTGCCAGCAGCTTAGGGGGGGCCTATGGCTACACCTTC
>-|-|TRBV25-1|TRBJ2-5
CVSRDFGETQYF
TGTGTCAGCAGAGATTTCGGAGAGACCCAGTACTTC
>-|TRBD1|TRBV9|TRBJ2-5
CASSRGPTIAETQYF
TGTGCCAGCAGCAGGGGGCCGACTATTGCGGAGACCCAGTACTTC
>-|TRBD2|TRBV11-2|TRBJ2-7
CASSPTYRSGRAFYEQYF
TGTGCCAGCAGCCCCACCTATCGGAGCGGGAGGGCCTTTTACGAGCAGTACTTC
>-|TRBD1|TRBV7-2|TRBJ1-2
CASSPGGGRAAYGYTF
TGTGCCAGCAGCCCAGGGGGTGGCAGGGCGGCCTATGGCTACACCTTC
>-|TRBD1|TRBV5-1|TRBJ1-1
CASSRGTGTEAFF
TGCGCCAGCAGCCGTGGGACAGGCACTGAAGCTTTCTTT
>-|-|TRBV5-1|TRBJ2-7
CASSLGGAGNVEQYF
TGCGCCAGCAGCTTGGGAGGGGCTGGGAATGTGGAGCAGTACTTC
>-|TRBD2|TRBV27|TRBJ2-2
CASSWGEGPVGTGELFF
TGTGCCAGCAGTTGGGGGGAGGGCCCCGTTGGCACCGGGGAGCTGTTTTTT
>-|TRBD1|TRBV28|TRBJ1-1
CASSSGQGDTEAFF
TGTGCCAGCAGTTCGGGACAGGGCGACACTGAAGCTTTCTTT
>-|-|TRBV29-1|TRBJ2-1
CSVEGTNYNEQFF
TGCAGCGTTGAGGGGACGAATTACAATGAGCAGTTCTTC
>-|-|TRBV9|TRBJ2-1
CASSVGSNEQFF
TGTGCCAGCAGCGTAGGTTCAAATGAGCAGTTCTTC
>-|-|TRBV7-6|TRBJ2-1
CASSLTGLPSSYNEQFF
TGTGCCAGCAGCTTAACGGGACTCCCAAGCTCCTACAATGAGCAGTTCTTC
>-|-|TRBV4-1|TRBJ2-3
CASSPGPASQYF
TGCGCCAGCAGCCCAGGCCCTGCCTCCCAGTATTTT
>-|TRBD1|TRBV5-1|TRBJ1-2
CASSPTSGGRGRDYGYTF
TGCGCCAGCAGCCCAACATCTGGTGGTAGGGGGCGCGATTATGGCTACACCTTC
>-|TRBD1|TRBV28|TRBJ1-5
CASSFPDRGIVQPQHF
TGTGCCAGCAGTTTCCCGGACAGGGGGATAGTTCAGCCCCAGCATTTT
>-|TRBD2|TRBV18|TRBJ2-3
CASSPGTSGPDTQYF
TGTGCCAGCTCACCAGGGACTAGCGGTCCAGATACGCAGTATTTT
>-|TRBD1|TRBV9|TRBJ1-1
CASSAPPRDRNTEAFF
TGTGCCAGCAGCGCCCCTCCCCGGGACAGGAACACTGAAGCTTTCTTT
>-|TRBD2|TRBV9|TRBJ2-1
CASSEQGLAAFNEQFF
TGTGCCAGCAGCGAGCAGGGACTAGCGGCCTTCAATGAGCAGTTCTTC
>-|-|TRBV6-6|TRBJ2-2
CASCRVMNTGELFF
TGTGCCAGCTGTAGGGTGATGAACACCGGGGAGCTGTTTTTT
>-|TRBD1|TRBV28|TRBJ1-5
CASSLRQGYSNQPQHF
TGTGCCAGCAGTTTAAGACAGGGCTATAGCAATCAGCCCCAGCATTTT
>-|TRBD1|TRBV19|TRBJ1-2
CASSIKVRVGQNYGYTF
TGTGCCAGTAGTATAAAGGTCCGGGTGGGACAGAACTATGGCTACACCTTC
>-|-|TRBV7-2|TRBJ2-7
CASSAQTGRTYEQYF
TGTGCCAGCAGCGCTCAAACAGGGAGAACCTACGAGCAGTACTTC
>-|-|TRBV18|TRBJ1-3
CASSPLGLGNTIYF
TGTGCCAGCTCACCACTGGGGCTAGGAAACACCATATATTTT
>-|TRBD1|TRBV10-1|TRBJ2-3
CASSRDRGPDTQYF
TGCGCCAGCAGCCGGGACAGGGGGCCAGATACGCAGTATTTT
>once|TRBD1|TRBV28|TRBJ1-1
CATRQGARNTEAFF
TGTGCCACCCGACAGGGCGCGAGAAACACTGAAGCTTTCTTT